This TCR beta chain comes out of a study of cytomegalovirus exposure and HLA in healthy donors. Trimming stripped 7 bases from V and 3 bases from J, with 14 bases between. CDR1 and CDR2 from the germline V gene are MNHEY and SMNVEV (reference sequence). The length of the CDR3 is 14 residues. As for the donors, each was a healthy bone marrow donor. 13 Jbeta primers and 60 Vbeta primers were used for the PCR. Some clones are missing from TCRdb's copy, which holds only in-frame ones; the method was immunoSEQ multiplex PCR. Of roughly 120,000 clones in the sample, 75% to 85% were seen once. Sequenced input: PBMCs. V and J are TRBV27 and TRBJ2-3, with D hard to call. The clonotype originates from a male donor in good health and CMV-seropositive. DNA for the CDR3: TGTGCCAGCATGAAGGAATCGAGGACAGATACGCAGTATTTT. Its protein product is CASMKESRTDTQYF.